This T cell receptor (beta chain) appears in the sequencing data of a study of T cell repertoires in cytomegalovirus infection (dated 2019 in TCRdb). Context from the whole study: The peptide stimulations were aimed at well-studied HLA-B-restricted epitopes as well as recently identified HLA-C-restricted CMV epitopes, whose presentation resists viral immunomodulation. Because public TCR beta signatures pointed to carriage of CMV infection together with the matching HLA type, the HLA type of each donor mattered for the analysis.

The label giving this sample's treatment or condition can be read as: in vitro stimulation with specific CMV peptide epitopes to enrich CMV-specific T cells. About this clonotype: There is no known antigen for this receptor. Per-base quality was not reported, and no clone a single base away is much larger than it.

Results the study describes overall, beyond this receptor: Cumulative frequency of public TCR beta family members discriminated carriers of CMV infection plus the relevant HLA type in this cohort and an independent approximately 340-donor cohort. The ex vivo response was dominated by HLA-C-restricted CMV-specific TCR beta clonotypes, and the single most frequent clonotype in two of eight donors was supplied by these HLA-C-restricted clonotypes.

Sequencing took place on an Illumina HiSeq 1500. TCRdb took the public reads, trimmed them with fastp at Q25, ran MiXCR for clone calling and kept in-frame beta chains. For every CDR3 protein sequence, its rows merge into one entry that carries the most common genes and DNA. This sample comprises some 920,000 distinct CDR3 sequences, roughly 30% of them detected only once. The ten largest clonotypes hold over 10% of the sample. Taken from cysteine to phenylalanine, the CDR3 has 15 residues. The sequence is cut down to CDR3 DNA, 45 bases in frame from base 1. Per the germline V gene (reference sequence), SGHKS is the CDR1 and YYEKEE is the CDR2. Cut back by 0 bases and 2 bases, the V and J ends lie 9 bases apart.

Recombination joined TRBV5-5 with TRBJ2-1; the D segment cannot be called with confidence. The sequence was obtained from a human donor in good health (CMV status not recorded). Some clones in this sample may be carry-over from other donors' samples. This specimen consisted of cultured CD8+ T cells from PBMCs, obtained from culture after CMV antigen stimulation. The CDR3 protein is CASSLVAVAYNEQFF. Here is the DNA: TGTGCCAGCAGCTTGGTGGCAGTAGCCTACAATGAGCAGTTCTTC.